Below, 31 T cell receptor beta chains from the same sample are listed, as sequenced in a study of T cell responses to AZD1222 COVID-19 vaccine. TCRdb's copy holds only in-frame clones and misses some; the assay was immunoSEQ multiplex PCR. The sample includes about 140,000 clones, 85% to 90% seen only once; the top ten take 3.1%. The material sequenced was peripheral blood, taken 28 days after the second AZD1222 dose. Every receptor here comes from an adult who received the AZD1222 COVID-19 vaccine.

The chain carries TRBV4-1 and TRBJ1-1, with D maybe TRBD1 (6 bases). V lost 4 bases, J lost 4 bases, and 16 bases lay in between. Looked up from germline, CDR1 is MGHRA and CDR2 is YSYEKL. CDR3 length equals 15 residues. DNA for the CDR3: TGCGCCAGCAGCCTCCAGTTAGGGGGACGCACTGAAGCTTTCTTT. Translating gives CASSLQLGGRTEAFF.

In DNA, the CDR3 is TGTGCCAGCAGCTTTGCGAAATTAGCCAAGGGGTGGGAGCAGTACTTC. Translated: CASSFAKLAKGWEQYF. The V call is TRBV12-1, the J call TRBJ2-7; TRBD1, as called in the table, went unchecked against the DNA. TRBV12-1 constitutes a pseudogene. The CDR3 has 16 amino acids.

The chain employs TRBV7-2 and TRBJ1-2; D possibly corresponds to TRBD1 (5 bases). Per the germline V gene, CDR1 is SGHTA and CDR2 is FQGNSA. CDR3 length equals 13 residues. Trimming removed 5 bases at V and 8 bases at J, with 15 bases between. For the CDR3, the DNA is TGTGCCAGCAGCCTGCTGACCTGGGGCGGCTACACCTTC. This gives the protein CASSLLTWGGYTF.

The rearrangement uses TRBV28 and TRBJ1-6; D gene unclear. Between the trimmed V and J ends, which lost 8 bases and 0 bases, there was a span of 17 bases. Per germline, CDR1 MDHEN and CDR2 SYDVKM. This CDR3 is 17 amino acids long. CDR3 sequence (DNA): TGTGCCAGCTCTGGCCTTCTACTGGCCTCCTATAATTCACCCCTCCACTTT. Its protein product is CASSGLLLASYNSPLHF. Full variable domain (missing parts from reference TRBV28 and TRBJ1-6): DVKVTQSSRYLVKRTGEKVFLECVQDMDHENMFWYRQDPGLGLRLIYFSYDVKMKEKGDIPEGYSVSREKKERFSLILESASTNQTSMYLCASSGLLLASYNSPLHFGNGTRLTVT.

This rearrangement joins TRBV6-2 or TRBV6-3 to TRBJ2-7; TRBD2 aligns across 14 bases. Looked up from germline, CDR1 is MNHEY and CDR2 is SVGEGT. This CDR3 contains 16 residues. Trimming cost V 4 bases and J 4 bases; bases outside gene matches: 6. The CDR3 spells CASSWGLAGESYEQYF. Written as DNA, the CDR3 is TGTGCCAGCAGTTGGGGACTAGCGGGGGAGTCGTACGAGCAGTACTTC.

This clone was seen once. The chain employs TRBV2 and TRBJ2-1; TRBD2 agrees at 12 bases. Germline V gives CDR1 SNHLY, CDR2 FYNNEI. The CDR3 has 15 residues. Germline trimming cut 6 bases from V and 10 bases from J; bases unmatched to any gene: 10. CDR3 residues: CASRELAGGSGEQFF. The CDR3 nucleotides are TGTGCCAGCAGGGAACTAGCGGGAGGTTCGGGAGAGCAGTTCTTC.

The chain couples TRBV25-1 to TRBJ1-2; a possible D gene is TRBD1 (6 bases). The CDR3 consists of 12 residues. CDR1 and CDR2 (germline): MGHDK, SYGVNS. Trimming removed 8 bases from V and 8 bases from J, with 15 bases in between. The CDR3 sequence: CASGTGLGGYTF. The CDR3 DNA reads TGTGCCAGCGGTACAGGGTTGGGAGGCTACACCTTC.

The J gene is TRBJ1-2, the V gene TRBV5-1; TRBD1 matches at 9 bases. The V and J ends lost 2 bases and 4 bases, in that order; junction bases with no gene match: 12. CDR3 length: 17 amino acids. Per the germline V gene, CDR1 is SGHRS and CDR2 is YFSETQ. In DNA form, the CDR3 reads TGCGCCAGCAGCTTACGCAATCCGGGACAGGGATTCTATGGCTACACCTTC. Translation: CASSLRNPGQGFYGYTF. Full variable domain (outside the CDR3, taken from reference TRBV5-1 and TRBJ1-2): KAGVTQTPRYLIKTRGQQVTLSCSPISGHRSVSWYQQTPGQGLQFLFEYFSETQRNKGNFPGRFSGRQFSNSRSEMNVSTLELGDSALYLCASSLRNPGQGFYGYTFGSGTRLTVV.

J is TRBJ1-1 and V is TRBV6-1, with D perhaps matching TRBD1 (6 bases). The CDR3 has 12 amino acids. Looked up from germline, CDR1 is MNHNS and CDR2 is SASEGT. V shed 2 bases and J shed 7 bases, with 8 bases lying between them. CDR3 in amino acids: CASSETTGEAFF. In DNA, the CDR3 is TGTGCCAGCAGTGAAACGACAGGTGAAGCTTTCTTT.

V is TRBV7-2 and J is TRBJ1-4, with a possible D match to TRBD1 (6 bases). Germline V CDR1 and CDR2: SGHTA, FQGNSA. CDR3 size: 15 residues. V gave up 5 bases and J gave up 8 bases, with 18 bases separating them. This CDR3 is CASSQTGTSTEKLFF. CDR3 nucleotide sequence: TGTGCCAGCAGCCAGACCGGGACAAGCACCGAAAAACTGTTTTTT.

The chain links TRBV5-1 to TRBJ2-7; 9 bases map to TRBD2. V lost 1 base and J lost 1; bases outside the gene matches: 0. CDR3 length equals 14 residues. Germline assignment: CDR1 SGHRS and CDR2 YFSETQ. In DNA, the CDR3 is TGCGCCAGCAGCTTGACTAGCGGGTCCTACGAGCAGTACTTC. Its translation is CASSLTSGSYEQYF.

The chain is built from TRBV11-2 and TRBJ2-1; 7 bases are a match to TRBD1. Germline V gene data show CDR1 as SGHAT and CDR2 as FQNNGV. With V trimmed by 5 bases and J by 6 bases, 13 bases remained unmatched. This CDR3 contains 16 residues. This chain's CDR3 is CASSKNSGDRLNEQFF. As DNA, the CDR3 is TGTGCCAGCAGCAAGAACTCCGGGGACAGACTCAATGAGCAGTTCTTC.

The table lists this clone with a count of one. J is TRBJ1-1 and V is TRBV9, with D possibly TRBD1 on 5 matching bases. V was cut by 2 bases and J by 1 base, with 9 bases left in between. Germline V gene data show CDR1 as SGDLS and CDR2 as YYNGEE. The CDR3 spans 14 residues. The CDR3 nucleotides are TGTGCCAGCAGCGTGGCCCAGGGGAACACTGAAGCTTTCTTT. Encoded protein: CASSVAQGNTEAFF.

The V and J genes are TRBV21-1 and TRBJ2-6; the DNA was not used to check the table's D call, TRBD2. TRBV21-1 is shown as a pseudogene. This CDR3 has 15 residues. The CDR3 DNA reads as TGTGCCAGCAGCCCCCGGGGGTCGGGGGCCAACGTCCTGACTTTC. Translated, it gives CASSPRGSGANVLTF.

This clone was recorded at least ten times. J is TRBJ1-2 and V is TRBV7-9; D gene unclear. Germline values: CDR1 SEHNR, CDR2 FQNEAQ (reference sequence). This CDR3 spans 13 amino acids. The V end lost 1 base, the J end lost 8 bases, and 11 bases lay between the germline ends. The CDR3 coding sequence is TGTGCCAGCAGCTTAGATTCGGGGTACGGCTACACCTTC. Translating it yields CASSLDSGYGYTF.

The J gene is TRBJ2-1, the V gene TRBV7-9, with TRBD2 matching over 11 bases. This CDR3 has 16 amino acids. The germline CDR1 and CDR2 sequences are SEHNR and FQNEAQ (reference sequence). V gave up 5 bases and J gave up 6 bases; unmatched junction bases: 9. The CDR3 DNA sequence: TGTGCCAGCAGCCTTACATCTAGCGGGGGGATCAATGAGCAGTTCTTC. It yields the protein CASSLTSSGGINEQFF.

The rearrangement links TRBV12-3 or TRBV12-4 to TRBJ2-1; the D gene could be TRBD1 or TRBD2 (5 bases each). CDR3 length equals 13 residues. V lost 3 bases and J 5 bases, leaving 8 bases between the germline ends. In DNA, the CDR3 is TGTGCCAGCAGTTTCGGGACCGACAATGAGCAGTTCTTC. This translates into CASSFGTDNEQFF.

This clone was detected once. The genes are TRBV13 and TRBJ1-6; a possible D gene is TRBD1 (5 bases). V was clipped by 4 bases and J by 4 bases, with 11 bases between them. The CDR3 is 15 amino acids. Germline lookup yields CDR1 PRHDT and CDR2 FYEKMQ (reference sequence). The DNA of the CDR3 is TGTGCCAGCAGCTCAATGACAGATTATAATTCACCCCTCCACTTT. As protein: CASSSMTDYNSPLHF.

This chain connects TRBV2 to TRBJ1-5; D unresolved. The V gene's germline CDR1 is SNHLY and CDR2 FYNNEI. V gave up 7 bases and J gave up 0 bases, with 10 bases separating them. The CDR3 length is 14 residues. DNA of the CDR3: TGTGCCAGCAACGAGGGAAATAGCAATCAGCCCCAGCATTTT. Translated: CASNEGNSNQPQHF. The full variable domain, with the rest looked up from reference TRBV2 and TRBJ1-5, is EPEVTQTPSHQVTQMGQEVILRCVPISNHLYFYWYRQILGQKVEFLVSFYNNEISEKSEIFDDQFSVERPDGSNFTLKIRSTKLEDSAMYFCASNEGNSNQPQHFGDGTRLSIL.

The CDR3 sequence is CASSSEEWKPQHF. In DNA form, the CDR3 reads TGTGCCAGCAGTTCCGAAGAGTGGAAGCCCCAGCATTTT. This rearrangement joins TRBV6-6 to TRBJ1-5; D is undetermined. Germline CDR1 and CDR2: MNHNY and SVGAGI (reference sequence). CDR3 length: 13 amino acids. Trimming stripped 4 bases from V and 8 bases from J, with 12 bases between.

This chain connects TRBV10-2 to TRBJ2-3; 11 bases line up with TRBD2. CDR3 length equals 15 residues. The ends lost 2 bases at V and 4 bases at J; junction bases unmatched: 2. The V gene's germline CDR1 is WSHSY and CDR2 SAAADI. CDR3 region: CASSEGTSGSDTQYF. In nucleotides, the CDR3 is TGCGCCAGCAGTGAGGGGACTAGCGGCTCAGATACGCAGTATTTT.

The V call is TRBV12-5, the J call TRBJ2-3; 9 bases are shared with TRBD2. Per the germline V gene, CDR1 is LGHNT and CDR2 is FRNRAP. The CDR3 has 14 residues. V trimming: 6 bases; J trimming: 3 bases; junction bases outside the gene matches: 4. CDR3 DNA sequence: TGTGCTAGTGGGTTTAGCGGGAGTACAGATACGCAGTATTTT. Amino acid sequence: CASGFSGSTDTQYF.

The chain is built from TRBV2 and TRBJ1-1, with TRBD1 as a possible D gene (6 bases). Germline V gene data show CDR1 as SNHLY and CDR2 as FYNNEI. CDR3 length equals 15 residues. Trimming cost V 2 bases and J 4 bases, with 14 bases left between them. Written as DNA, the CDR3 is TGTGCCAGCAGTGAATTGGGGGCCCCGAGCACTGAAGCTTTCTTT. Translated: CASSELGAPSTEAFF.

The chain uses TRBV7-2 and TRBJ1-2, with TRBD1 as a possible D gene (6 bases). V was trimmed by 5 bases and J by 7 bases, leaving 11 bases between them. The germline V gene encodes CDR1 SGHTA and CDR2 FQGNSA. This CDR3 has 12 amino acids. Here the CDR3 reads CASSLWTVGYTF. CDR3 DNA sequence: TGTGCCAGCAGCCTTTGGACAGTTGGCTACACCTTC.

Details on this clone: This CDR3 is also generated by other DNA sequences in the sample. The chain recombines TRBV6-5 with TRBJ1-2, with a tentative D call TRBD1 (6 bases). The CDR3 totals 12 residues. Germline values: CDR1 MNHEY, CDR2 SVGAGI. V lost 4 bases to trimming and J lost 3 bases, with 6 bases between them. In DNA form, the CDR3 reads TGTGCCAGCAGTTCAGGGGACTATGGCTACACCTTC. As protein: CASSSGDYGYTF.

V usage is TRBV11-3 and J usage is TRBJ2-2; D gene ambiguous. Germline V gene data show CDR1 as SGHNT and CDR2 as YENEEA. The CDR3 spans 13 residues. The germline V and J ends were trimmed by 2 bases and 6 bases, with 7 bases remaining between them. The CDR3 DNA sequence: TGTGCCAGCAGCTTAATGGTTTCCGGGGAGCTGTTTTTT. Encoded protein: CASSLMVSGELFF.

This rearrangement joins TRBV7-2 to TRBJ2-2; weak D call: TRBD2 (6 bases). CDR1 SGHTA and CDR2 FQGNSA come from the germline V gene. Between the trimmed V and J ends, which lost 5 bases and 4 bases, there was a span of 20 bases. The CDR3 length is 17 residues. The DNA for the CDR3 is TGTGCCAGCAGCGGTCCGTGGGGTCGGGAGAGCACCGGGGAGCTGTTTTTT. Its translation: CASSGPWGRESTGELFF.

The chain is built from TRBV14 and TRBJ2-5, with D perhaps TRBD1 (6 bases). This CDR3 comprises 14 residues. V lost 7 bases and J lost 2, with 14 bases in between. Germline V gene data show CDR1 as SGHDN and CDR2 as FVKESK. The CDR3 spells CASIFRQVQETQYF. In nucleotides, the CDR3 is TGTGCCAGCATCTTCAGACAGGTTCAAGAGACCCAGTACTTC.

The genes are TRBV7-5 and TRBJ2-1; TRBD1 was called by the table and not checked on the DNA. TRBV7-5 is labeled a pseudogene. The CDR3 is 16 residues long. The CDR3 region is CARSPTTGTPNNEQFF. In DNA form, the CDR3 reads TGTGCCAGAAGCCCAACTACAGGGACCCCCAACAATGAGCAGTTCTTC.

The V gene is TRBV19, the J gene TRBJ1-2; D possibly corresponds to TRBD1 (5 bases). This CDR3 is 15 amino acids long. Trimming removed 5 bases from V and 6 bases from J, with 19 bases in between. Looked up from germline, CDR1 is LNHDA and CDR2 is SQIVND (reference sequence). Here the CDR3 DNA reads TGTGCCAGTAGTCCTGACTGGAACAGGCGGAATGGCTACACCTTC. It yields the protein CASSPDWNRRNGYTF. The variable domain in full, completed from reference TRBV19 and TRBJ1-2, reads DGGITQSPKYLFRKEGQNVTLSCEQNLNHDAMYWYRQDPGQGLRLIYYSQIVNDFQKGDIAEGYSVSREKKESFPLTVTSAQKNPTAFYLCASSPDWNRRNGYTFGSGTRLTVV.

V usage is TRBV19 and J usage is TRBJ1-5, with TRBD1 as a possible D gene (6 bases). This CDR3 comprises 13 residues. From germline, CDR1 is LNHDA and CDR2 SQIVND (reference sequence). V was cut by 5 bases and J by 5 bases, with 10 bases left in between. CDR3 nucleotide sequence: TGTGCCAGTAGTTGGGGGCTTGATCAGCCCCAGCATTTT. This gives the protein CASSWGLDQPQHF.